One sample yielded the 8 T cell receptor beta chains listed below, sequenced in a study of T-cell reconstitution after alpha-beta-depleted transplantation in children. Preparation of the TCRbeta library was carried out with unique molecular identifiers. TCRdb ran MiXCR on the PCR reads and lists one entry per CDR3 protein. Found here are 440,000 or so distinct CDR3 sequences, over 40% of them singletons; the top ten hold 25% to 30%. Specimen: PBMCs, collected before TCRalphabeta/CD19-depleted stem cell transplant. The receptor source for this set is a girl under 10 years old with aplastic anemia, due to receive a stem cell transplant.

The chain joins TRBV11-2 to TRBJ1-1, with D hard to call. Germline CDR1 is SGHAT and CDR2 is FQNNGV. With 6 bases removed from V and 4 bases from J, the gap between germline ends came to 9 bases. This CDR3 region has 12 residues. The chain's CDR3 is CASSRGSTEAFF. The CDR3 nucleotides read TGTGCCAGCAGTCGTGGGAGCACTGAAGCTTTCTTT.

This clonotype was counted between two and nine times. The rearrangement links TRBV20-1 to TRBJ2-2; D unclear. Trimming removed 3 bases at V and 6 bases at J, with 11 bases between. Germline CDR1 and CDR2: DFQATT and SNEGSKA (reference sequence). This CDR3 region has 13 residues. The CDR3 coding sequence is TGCAGTGCTAGTCCCGTAAAGTCCGGGGAGCTGTTTTTT. Its translation is CSASPVKSGELFF.

V is TRBV20-1 and J is TRBJ2-1; 8 positions agree with TRBD2. CDR1 and CDR2 from the germline V gene are DFQATT and SNEGSKA (reference sequence). The CDR3 is 11 residues long. The V gene end was trimmed by 3 bases and the J gene end by 12 bases; junction bases not matched to a gene: 4. In DNA form, the CDR3 reads TGCAGTGCTAGTAGTCTAGCGGGGCAGTTCTTC. Protein product: CSASSLAGQFF.

The rearrangement links TRBV5-1 to TRBJ2-3; D possibly uses TRBD1 or TRBD2 (6 bases each). Trimming shortened V by 0 bases and J by 5 bases, and 13 bases separated the two germline ends. Germline CDR1 is SGHRS and CDR2 is YFSETQ. CDR3 length: 15 amino acids. Written as DNA, the CDR3 is TGCGCCAGCAGCTTGGAGAGGGGGGCCATAGATACGCAGTATTTT. This codes for CASSLERGAIDTQYF.

This chain connects TRBV19 to TRBJ1-1; unclear D gene. This CDR3 region has 14 residues. CDR1 is LNHDA and CDR2 is SQIVND in the germline V gene (reference sequence). V was clipped by 5 bases and J by 0 bases, with 10 bases between them. The CDR3 sequence: CASSLRDMNTEAFF. The CDR3, as DNA: TGTGCCAGTAGTCTGAGGGATATGAACACTGAAGCTTTCTTT.

This clonotype has a handful of counts. The chain links TRBV20-1 to TRBJ1-1; D perhaps matches TRBD1 (5 bases). From germline, CDR1 is DFQATT and CDR2 SNEGSKA (reference sequence). The CDR3 runs 16 residues. The germline V and J ends were trimmed by 1 base and 1 base, with 16 bases remaining between them. DNA for the CDR3: TGCAGTGCTAGAGGGGGATTGGGGCAGGCGAACACTGAAGCTTTCTTT. It is translated as CSARGGLGQANTEAFF.

In its sample, this clonotype was seen many times. J is TRBJ1-1 and V is TRBV5-6; no clear D. This CDR3 has 14 amino acids. Germline CDR1 and CDR2: SGHDT and YYEEEE. V was shortened by 2 bases and J by 5 bases, with 13 bases between the two germline ends. Here the CDR3 DNA reads TGTGCCAGCAGCTTCGATGTGGGTGTAACTGAAGCTTTCTTT. This translates into CASSFDVGVTEAFF. Drawing the rest from reference TRBV5-6 and TRBJ1-1, the complete variable domain is DAGVTQSPTHLIKTRGQQVTLRCSPKSGHDTVSWYQQALGQGPQFIFQYYEEEERQRGNFPDRFSGHQFPNYSSELNVNALLLGDSALYLCASSFDVGVTEAFFGQGTRLTVV.

The chain uses TRBV20-1 and TRBJ1-5; 9 nucleotides agree with TRBD1. The V gene's germline CDR1 is DFQATT and CDR2 SNEGSKA (reference sequence). V gave up 4 bases and J gave up 0 bases; unmatched junction bases: 19. The CDR3 loop spans 20 amino acids. CDR3 residues: CSAITKSGTGFAYSNQPQHF. The CDR3, as DNA: TGCAGTGCTATCACGAAATCCGGGACAGGGTTTGCGTATAGCAATCAGCCCCAGCATTTT.